A selection of T cell receptor beta chains follows, all from one sample in a study of CD8+ T cells in alopecia areata. Here immunoSEQ multiplex PCR was the method, and the copy in TCRdb shows in-frame clones only, minus some. The sample carries some 130,000 clones, about 50% recorded once. The sequences come from CD8+ T cells sorted from blood, collected at week 0. These receptors all come from a human donor with alopecia areata. Both conserved end residues are part of each CDR3. The D gene is left open where the match is weak. The size field is filled for only some rows; it gives once, few, many or a size class.

TRBJ2-3,few,TRBV27,TRBD2,CASSSRGAPSDTQYF,TGTGCCAGCAGTTCGCGGGGGGCCCCCTCGGATACGCAGTATTTT
TRBJ2-5,NA,TRBV29-1,NA,CSVIWLPGETQYF,TGCAGCGTTATATGGCTTCCTGGGGAGACCCAGTACTTC
TRBJ1-1,NA,TRBV27,TRBD1,CASGQTGVTEAFF,TGTGCCAGCGGCCAAACAGGGGTCACTGAAGCTTTCTTT
TRBJ2-7,NA,TRBV14,NA,CASSQGRGHVDEQYF,TGTGCCAGCAGCCAGGGGCGGGGCCACGTGGACGAGCAGTACTTC
TRBJ2-7,few,TRBV9,TRBD2,CASSVGLAGGLSSYEQYF,TGTGCCAGCAGCGTGGGACTAGCGGGGGGCCTAAGCTCCTACGAGCAGTACTTC
TRBJ1-2,NA,TRBV25-1,NA,CASSPQGSNYGYTF,TGTGCCAGCAGCCCACAGGGATCGAACTATGGCTACACCTTC
TRBJ1-2,NA,TRBV30,NA,CAWEGDGYTF,TGTGCCTGGGAAGGGGATGGCTACACCTTC
TRBJ2-1,NA,TRBV30,TRBD1,CAWSLLTGTDLPYNEQFF,TGTGCCTGGAGCCTTTTAACCGGGACAGACCTACCCTACAATGAGCAGTTCTTC
TRBJ2-1,medium-sized,TRBV7-2,TRBD1,CASSLGQGVYNEQFF,TGTGCCAGCAGCTTAGGACAGGGGGTTTACAATGAGCAGTTCTTC
TRBJ2-7,NA,TRBV4-1,TRBD2,CASSLRASGVYEQYF,TGCGCCAGCAGCCTTCGAGCGAGCGGGGTCTACGAGCAGTACTTC
TRBJ2-2,few,TRBV10-3,TRBD1,CAISVPGQGNTGELFF,TGTGCCATCAGTGTCCCGGGACAGGGGAACACCGGGGAGCTGTTTTTT
TRBJ2-7,NA,TRBV15,NA,CATSREDRTSYEQYF,TGTGCCACCAGCAGAGAAGACAGAACCTCCTACGAGCAGTACTTC
TRBJ2-7,NA,TRBV19,TRBD1,CASSKPGQGTDEQYF,TGTGCCAGTAGTAAACCGGGACAGGGGACCGACGAGCAGTACTTC
TRBJ1-3,few,TRBV27,TRBD1,CASSLSPGTAGNTIYF,TGTGCCAGCAGTTTAAGTCCGGGGACAGCTGGAAACACCATATATTTT
TRBJ2-3,NA,TRBV29-1,NA,CSVEGDTQYF,TGCAGCGTTGAAGGTGATACGCAGTATTTT
TRBJ2-7,few,TRBV23-1,TRBD1,CASTPGTGLSYEQYF,TGCGCCAGCACACCCGGGACAGGCCTTTCCTACGAGCAGTACTTC
TRBJ2-2,NA,TRBV15,NA,CATSRSGGTNTGELFF,TGTGCCACCAGCCGTAGTGGGGGAACGAACACCGGGGAGCTGTTTTTT
TRBJ2-5,NA,TRBV29-1,NA,CSVEDQSGWEETQYF,TGCAGCGTTGAAGATCAGTCAGGGTGGGAAGAGACCCAGTACTTC
TRBJ1-1,NA,TRBV30,NA,CAWSPGNTEAFF,TGTGCCTGGTCGCCTGGGAACACTGAAGCTTTCTTT
TRBJ2-1,NA,TRBV30,TRBD2,CAWGVAGDYNEQFF,TGTGCCTGGGGAGTAGCGGGGGATTACAATGAGCAGTTCTTC
TRBJ2-1,NA,TRBV5-1,NA,CASSLRFLEQFF,TGCGCCAGCAGCTTGCGGTTTTTGGAGCAGTTCTTC
TRBJ2-5,NA,TRBV18,NA,CASSHKGIGETQYF,TGTGCCAGCTCACACAAGGGTATAGGAGAGACCCAGTACTTC
TRBJ2-6,NA,TRBV4-1,NA,CASSQASGANVLTF,TGCGCCAGCAGCCAGGCCTCTGGGGCCAACGTCCTGACTTTC
TRBJ1-2,once,TRBV9,NA,CASSVASRGYYGYTF,TGTGCCAGCAGCGTAGCAAGCAGGGGCTACTATGGCTACACCTTC
TRBJ2-3,NA,TRBV29-1,TRBD2,CSVGTSGGADTQYF,TGCAGCGTCGGTACTAGCGGGGGGGCAGATACGCAGTATTTT
TRBJ2-7,few,TRBV9,NA,CASSVEGPSKEQYF,TGTGCCAGCAGCGTAGAGGGGCCATCAAAGGAGCAGTACTTC
TRBJ2-1,NA,TRBV13,NA,CASSLTSWGALDNEQFF,TGTGCCAGCAGCCTTACTAGCTGGGGGGCCCTAGACAATGAGCAGTTCTTC
TRBJ2-2,NA,TRBV9,NA,CASSVESRGNTGELFF,TGTGCCAGCAGCGTAGAGAGTCGGGGGAACACCGGGGAGCTGTTTTTT
TRBJ1-2,NA,TRBV29-1,NA,CSVEDESGYGYTF,TGCAGCGTTGAAGACGAGAGTGGCTATGGCTACACCTTC
TRBJ2-7,NA,TRBV29-1,NA,CSAQGAYEQYF,TGCAGCGCACAGGGCGCCTACGAGCAGTACTTC
TRBJ2-1,NA,TRBV30,NA,CAWSVASYNEQFF,TGTGCCTGGAGTGTAGCCAGCTACAATGAGCAGTTCTTC
TRBJ2-7,once,TRBV27,TRBD1,CASSLVRGGVGYEQYF,TGTGCCAGCAGTTTGGTTAGAGGGGGCGTAGGCTACGAGCAGTACTTC
TRBJ2-1,few,TRBV12-5,NA,CASGLVKGLEQFF,TGTGCTAGTGGTTTGGTGAAGGGGCTTGAGCAGTTCTTC